The rows below give T cell receptor beta chains drawn from one sample of a study of T cell responses to AZD1222 COVID-19 vaccine. Clones were sequenced by immunoSEQ multiplex PCR, and TCRdb holds only the in-frame ones, with some missing. The sample records about 130,000 clones, 80% to 90% being singletons. Sequenced material: peripheral blood, taken on day 0 of AZD1222 vaccination. These receptor sequences come from an adult in good health. The CDR3 runs from the conserved cysteine through the conserved F or W. The D gene is left open where the match is weak. The size entry is marked missing in some rows and otherwise reads once, few, many or a size class.

v_gene	j_gene	d_gene	abundance	CDR3aa	CDR3nt
TRBV7-8	TRBJ2-7	.	once	CASSPRLEPYEQYF	TGTGCCAGCAGCCCGCGACTGGAACCCTACGAGCAGTACTTC
TRBV19	TRBJ1-5	TRBD1	.	CASSSDRDQPQHF	TGTGCCAGTAGTTCTGACAGGGATCAGCCCCAGCATTTT
TRBV5-1	TRBJ2-2	.	.	CASRNGIGSTGELFF	TGCGCCAGCAGAAATGGGATAGGGAGCACCGGGGAGCTGTTTTTT
TRBV10-3	TRBJ1-2	TRBD1	.	CAISEQGAEGYTF	TGTGCCATCAGTGAACAGGGGGCAGAAGGCTACACCTTC
TRBV10-3	TRBJ1-1	.	.	CAISEGLDRPNTEAFF	TGTGCCATCAGTGAGGGCTTGGACAGACCTAACACTGAAGCTTTCTTT
TRBV6-1	TRBJ1-3	.	.	CASSELHREGNTIYF	TGTGCCAGCAGTGAATTGCACAGGGAGGGAAACACCATATATTTT
TRBV5-6	TRBJ1-5	.	.	CASSFAGGRGNQPQHF	TGTGCCAGCAGCTTCGCCGGGGGGAGAGGCAATCAGCCCCAGCATTTT
TRBV27	TRBJ1-2	TRBD1	.	CASSFYDRAEIYGYTF	TGTGCCAGCAGTTTCTACGACAGGGCCGAGATCTATGGCTACACCTTC
TRBV5-3	TRBJ1-1	TRBD1	few	CARSFSRDRKNTEAFF	TGTGCCAGAAGCTTTTCGCGGGACAGAAAGAACACTGAAGCTTTCTTT
TRBV10-3	TRBJ2-3	TRBD2	.	CAISGGLAGGTDTQYF	TGTGCCATCAGTGGGGGACTAGCGGGTGGCACAGATACGCAGTATTTT
TRBV5-4	TRBJ2-7	TRBD1	.	CASSQKTGGNEQYF	TGTGCCAGCAGCCAAAAAACAGGGGGGAACGAGCAGTACTTC
TRBV7-9	TRBJ1-1	.	.	CATLDRVNTEAFF	TGTGCCACCTTGGACCGCGTGAACACTGAAGCTTTCTTT
TRBV28	TRBJ1-2	.	.	CASSLSPEAVFGGTF	TGTGCCAGCAGTTTATCCCCCGAGGCCGTCTTTGGCGGGACCTTC
TRBV2	TRBJ1-2	.	.	CASRSSGWDYGYTF	TGTGCCAGCAGGTCCTCGGGATGGGACTATGGCTACACCTTC
TRBV6-2/TRBV6-3	TRBJ1-4	TRBD1	.	CASSLDRATNEKLFF	TGTGCCAGCAGCCTGGACAGGGCAACTAATGAAAAACTGTTTTTT
TRBV3-1/TRBV3-2	TRBJ1-2	.	.	CASSQEPGQEGYGYTF	TGTGCCAGCAGCCAAGAACCGGGACAAGAGGGCTATGGCTACACCTTC
TRBV12-5	TRBJ2-7	TRBD2	.	CASGFPPGTRYHYEQYF	TGTGCTAGTGGTTTCCCCCCCGGGACTAGGTACCACTACGAGCAGTACTTC
TRBV18	TRBJ1-4	.	.	CASSPDRATNEKLFF	TGTGCCAGCTCACCGGATAGAGCAACTAATGAAAAACTGTTTTTT
TRBV9	TRBJ2-7	TRBD2	.	CASSVASGVGEQYF	TGTGCCAGCAGCGTAGCTAGCGGTGTTGGGGAGCAGTACTTC
TRBV27	TRBJ1-5	.	.	CASSQTWNPPGPQHF	TGTGCCAGCAGTCAGACATGGAACCCCCCGGGGCCCCAGCATTTT
TRBV6-1	TRBJ1-2	.	.	CASSEGDSGGYTF	TGTGCCAGCAGTGAAGGGGACTCTGGGGGCTACACCTTC
TRBV6-5	TRBJ1-6	.	.	CASSYTAHVNSPLHF	TGTGCCAGCAGTTACACGGCGCATGTTAATTCACCCCTCCACTTT
TRBV2	TRBJ1-4	.	once	CASSEGRREKLFF	TGTGCCAGCAGTGAAGGAAGAAGGGAAAAACTGTTTTTT